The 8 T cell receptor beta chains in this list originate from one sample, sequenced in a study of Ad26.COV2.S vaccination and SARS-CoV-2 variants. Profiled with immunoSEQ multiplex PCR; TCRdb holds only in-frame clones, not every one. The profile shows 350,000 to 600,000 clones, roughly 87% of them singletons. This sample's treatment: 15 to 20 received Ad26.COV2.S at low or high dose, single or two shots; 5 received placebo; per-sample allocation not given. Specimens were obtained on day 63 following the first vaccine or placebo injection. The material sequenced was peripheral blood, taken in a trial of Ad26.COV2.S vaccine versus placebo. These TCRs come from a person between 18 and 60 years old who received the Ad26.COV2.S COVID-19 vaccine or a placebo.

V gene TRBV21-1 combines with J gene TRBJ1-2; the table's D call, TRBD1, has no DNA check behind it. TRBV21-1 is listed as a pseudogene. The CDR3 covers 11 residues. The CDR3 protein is CASQQGYGYTF. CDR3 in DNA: TGTGCCAGCCAACAGGGCTATGGCTACACCTTC.

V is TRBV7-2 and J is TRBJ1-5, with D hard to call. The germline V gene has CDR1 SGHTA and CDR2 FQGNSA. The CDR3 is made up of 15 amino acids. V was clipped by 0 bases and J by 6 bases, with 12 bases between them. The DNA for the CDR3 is TGTGCCAGCAGCTTAGCGGGTCCACCCCGTCAGCCCCAGCATTTT. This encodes CASSLAGPPRQPQHF.

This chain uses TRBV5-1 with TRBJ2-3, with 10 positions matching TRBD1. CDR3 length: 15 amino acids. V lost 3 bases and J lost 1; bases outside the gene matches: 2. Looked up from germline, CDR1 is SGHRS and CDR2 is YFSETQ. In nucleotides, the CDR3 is TGCGCCAGCAGCTCGGGGACAGGGGGCACAGATACGCAGTATTTT. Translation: CASSSGTGGTDTQYF.

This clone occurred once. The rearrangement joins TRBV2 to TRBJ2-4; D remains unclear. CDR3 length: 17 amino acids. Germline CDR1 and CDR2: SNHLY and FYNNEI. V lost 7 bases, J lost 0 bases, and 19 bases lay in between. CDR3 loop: CASTESVPAGAKNIQYF. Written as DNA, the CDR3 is TGTGCCAGCACCGAAAGTGTGCCCGCAGGAGCCAAAAACATTCAGTACTTC.

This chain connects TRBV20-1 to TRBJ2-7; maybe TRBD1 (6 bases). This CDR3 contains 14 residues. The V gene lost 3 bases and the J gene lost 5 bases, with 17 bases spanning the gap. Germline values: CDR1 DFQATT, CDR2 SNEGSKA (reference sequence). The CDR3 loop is CSASGSLGAHEQYF. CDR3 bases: TGCAGTGCTAGTGGCAGCTTGGGGGCTCACGAGCAGTACTTC.

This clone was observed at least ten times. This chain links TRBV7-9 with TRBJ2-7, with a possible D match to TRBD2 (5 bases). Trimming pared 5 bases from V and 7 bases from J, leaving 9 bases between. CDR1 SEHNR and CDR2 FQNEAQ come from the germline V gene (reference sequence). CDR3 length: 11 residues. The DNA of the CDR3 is TGTGCCAGCAGCAGCGGTTCGGAGCAGTACTTC. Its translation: CASSSGSEQYF.

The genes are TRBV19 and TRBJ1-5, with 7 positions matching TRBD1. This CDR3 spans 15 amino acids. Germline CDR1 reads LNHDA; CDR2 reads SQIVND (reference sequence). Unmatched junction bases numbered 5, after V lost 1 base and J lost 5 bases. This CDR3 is CASSIGDRDYQPQHF. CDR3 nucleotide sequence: TGTGCCAGTAGTATAGGAGACAGGGATTATCAGCCCCAGCATTTT.

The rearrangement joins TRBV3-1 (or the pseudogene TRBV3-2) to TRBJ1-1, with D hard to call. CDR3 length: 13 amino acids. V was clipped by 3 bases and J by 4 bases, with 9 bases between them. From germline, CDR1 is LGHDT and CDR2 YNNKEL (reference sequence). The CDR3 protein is CASSQTAPTEAFF. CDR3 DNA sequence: TGTGCCAGCAGCCAGACTGCTCCCACTGAAGCTTTCTTT.